What follows are 25 T cell receptor beta chains derived from one specimen sequenced in a study of metastatic and nonmetastatic thyroid tumors. No treatment of any kind had been given to any patient before thyroid surgery. TCRdb re-called clones via MiXCR from the PCR reads. This sample yields around 61,000 clones, of which roughly 30% are seen a single time; 15% belongs to the top ten. What was sequenced was blood. These receptors originate from a female donor with papillary thyroid cancer or a benign thyroid nodule (not recorded which). Some clones in this sample may be carry-over from other donors' samples.

This clone occurred many times. The chain recombines TRBV4-2 with TRBJ2-1; TRBD2 might be the D (10 bases). Trimming shortened V by 4 bases and J by 3 bases, and 25 bases separated the two germline ends. The CDR3 consists of 19 residues. Germline V gene lookup returns CDR1 LGHNA and CDR2 YNFKEQ. In DNA, the CDR3 is TGTGCCAGCAGCCCCGGACAGGGGCTAGCGGGAGCCTTCTACAATGAGCAGTTCTTC. Residues: CASSPGQGLAGAFYNEQFF.

V is TRBV5-1 and J is TRBJ1-2; no firm D call. Trimming left V 0 bases short and J 7 bases short, with 13 bases between. This CDR3 has 14 amino acids. CDR1 SGHRS and CDR2 YFSETQ come from the germline V gene. CDR3: CASSLAGKGRGYTF. The CDR3 DNA is TGCGCCAGCAGCTTGGCGGGGAAAGGTCGTGGCTACACCTTC.

This clone was seen more than once but under ten times. The chain employs TRBV6-2 or TRBV6-3 and TRBJ1-1; D may be TRBD1 (5 bases). The CDR3 length is 11 residues. Trimming stripped 6 bases from V and 10 bases from J, with 12 bases between. Per germline, CDR1 MNHEY and CDR2 SVGEGT. The CDR3 sequence: CASRYQGGAFF. CDR3 coding DNA: TGTGCCAGCAGGTACCAGGGAGGAGCTTTCTTT.

A few counts support this clone. The CDR3 is CATSGPGLAAYNEQFF. The CDR3, as DNA: TGTGCCACCAGTGGCCCGGGACTAGCGGCCTACAATGAGCAGTTCTTC. The genes are TRBV24-1 and TRBJ2-1; 11 bases are shared with TRBD2. The V gene's germline CDR1 is KGHDR and CDR2 SFDVKD. V was pared by 5 bases and J by 2 bases, with 4 bases of the junction left unmatched. The CDR3 runs to 16 residues.

This clone has at least ten counts. This rearrangement joins TRBV30 to TRBJ1-5, with unresolved D. Trimming stripped 1 base from V and 0 bases from J, with 7 bases between. The CDR3 spans 14 residues. CDR1 GTSNPN and CDR2 SVGIG come from the germline V gene (reference sequence). The CDR3 DNA is TGTGCCTGGAGTGCGGGGTATAGCAATCAGCCCCAGCATTTT. This encodes CAWSAGYSNQPQHF.

This clone was detected only a few times. The chain couples TRBV6-1 to TRBJ1-6; D uncertain. The CDR3 extends over 14 amino acids. The V gene lost 7 bases and the J gene lost 10 bases, with 17 bases spanning the gap. CDR1 is MNHNS, CDR2 SASEGT, per germline. The CDR3 reads CASTLGNLGSPLHF. The CDR3 DNA follows: TGTGCCAGCACCCTAGGGAATCTCGGCTCACCCCTCCACTTT.

The rearrangement links TRBV14 to TRBJ1-2, with a tentative D call TRBD1 (5 bases). Trimming took 0 bases from V and 5 from J, leaving 19 bases between them. The CDR3 length is 17 residues. Germline-derived CDR1 and CDR2 are SGHDN and FVKESK. This CDR3 is CASSQDRDRQGPYGYTF. Here the CDR3 DNA reads TGTGCCAGCAGCCAAGATCGGGACCGCCAAGGCCCGTATGGCTACACCTTC.

This clone appeared a few times. This chain uses TRBV27 with TRBJ2-7; 7 bases line up with TRBD1. V lost 4 bases, J lost 3 bases, and 3 bases stayed unmatched. This CDR3 contains 13 residues. Germline assignment: CDR1 MNHEY and CDR2 SMNVEV (reference sequence). CDR3 DNA: TGTGCCAGCAGTTCCCCAGGGGGCTACGAGCAGTACTTC. It specifies CASSSPGGYEQYF.

The CDR3 DNA reads TGCGCCAGCAGCCCTGGCGGGAGTAGGAGCTACAATGAGCAGTTCTTC. This encodes CASSPGGSRSYNEQFF. The rearrangement links TRBV5-1 to TRBJ2-1; 7 bases align to TRBD2. Per germline, CDR1 SGHRS and CDR2 YFSETQ. The V segment lost 4 bases and the J segment 3 bases; nucleotides outside the gene matches: 10. The CDR3 is made up of 16 amino acids.

This clone is termed medium-sized. The V gene is TRBV6-5, the J gene TRBJ1-1; D perhaps matches TRBD1 (6 bases). The V end was cut by 0 bases, the J end by 7 bases, with 12 bases between. The CDR3 loop spans 14 amino acids. Germline V gene sequence: CDR1 MNHEY, CDR2 SVGAGI. The DNA for the CDR3 is TGTGCCAGCAGTTACTCGCAGGGGATCAGTGAAGCTTTCTTT. This gives the protein CASSYSQGISEAFF.

This clone has a handful of counts. This rearrangement joins TRBV10-3 to TRBJ2-3, with TRBD2 identical over 8 bases. CDR3 length equals 15 residues. Germline lookup yields CDR1 ENHRY and CDR2 SYGVKD. V lost 10 bases and J lost 3; bases outside the gene matches: 12. The CDR3, as DNA: TGTGCCACCCTGGTGGGCGGGAGGCGTACAGATACGCAGTATTTT. Translated: CATLVGGRRTDTQYF.

Of note for this clone: The junction departs from germline at one end; a sequencing error may be responsible. The rearrangement joins TRBV11-2 to TRBJ2-7, with 7 nucleotides matching TRBD2. Germline CDR1 and CDR2: SGHAT and FQNNGV. The CDR3 runs 15 residues. The CDR3 loop reads CVSSLGSGHTYEQYF. The CDR3 nucleotides are TGTGTCAGCAGCTTAGGTAGCGGGCATACCTACGAGCAGTACTTC.

The table lists this clone with many counts. The rearrangement links TRBV30 to TRBJ1-1; D is uncertain. The V gene's germline CDR1 is GTSNPN and CDR2 SVGIG (reference sequence). There are 13 residues in the CDR3. The V gene lost 6 bases and the J gene lost 3 bases, with 14 bases spanning the gap. CDR3 bases: TGTGCCTGCTCCGGCGGGGAGGACACTGAAGCTTTCTTT. This encodes CACSGGEDTEAFF.

This clone has more than one count but fewer than ten. The chain is built from TRBV2 and TRBJ1-5, with TRBD1 as a possible D gene (5 bases). Trimming took off 2 bases at V and 6 bases at J, with 17 bases between the two ends. The CDR3 runs to 16 residues. Per germline, CDR1 SNHLY and CDR2 FYNNEI. CDR3 coding DNA: TGTGCCAGCAGTGAATATAGGGTTTCAGGGTTTCAGCCCCAGCATTTT. It yields the protein CASSEYRVSGFQPQHF.

In this sample, this clone is medium-sized. J is TRBJ1-1 and V is TRBV6-1, with 7 bases matching TRBD1. CDR1 is MNHNS and CDR2 is SASEGT in the germline V gene. The CDR3 has 15 amino acids. The ends lost 7 bases at V and 9 bases at J; junction bases unmatched: 17. The CDR3 protein is CASTLTGGTAQKAFF. CDR3 DNA: TGTGCCAGCACCCTGACAGGAGGGACAGCACAAAAAGCTTTCTTT.

This clone was counted ten times or more. The chain couples TRBV11-1 to TRBJ2-7; the D is unclear. This CDR3 spans 11 amino acids. The ends were cut back, 6 bases at V and 2 bases at J, with 5 bases in the middle. Germline CDR1 reads SGHAT; CDR2 reads FQDESV (reference sequence). CDR3 nucleotides: TGTGCCAGCAGGCAGACCTACGAGCAGTACTTC. Amino acid sequence: CASRQTYEQYF.

This chain connects TRBV6-1 to TRBJ1-3, with D maybe TRBD1 (5 bases). The V end lost 6 bases, the J end lost 3 bases, and 15 bases lay between the germline ends. The CDR3 loop spans 15 amino acids. Germline assignment: CDR1 MNHNS and CDR2 SASEGT. CDR3 protein: CASRAPTGVGNTIYF. The CDR3 region has the DNA TGTGCCAGCAGGGCCCCAACAGGAGTTGGAAACACCATATATTTT.

V usage is TRBV30 and J usage is TRBJ2-1, with 14 bases identical to TRBD2. CDR3 length equals 13 residues. With 2 bases clipped from V and 16 bases from J, the junction kept 7 bases outside the gene matches. CDR1 is GTSNPN, CDR2 SVGIG, per germline (reference sequence). The CDR3 sequence is CAWSRLAGGPGFF. The CDR3 region has the DNA TGTGCCTGGAGTAGACTAGCGGGGGGGCCGGGTTTCTTC.

The genes are TRBV13 and TRBJ2-7; 7 bases are shared with TRBD2. Germline CDR1 is PRHDT and CDR2 is FYEKMQ (reference sequence). V shed 3 bases, J shed 1 base, and the junction held 12 bases outside the gene matches. This CDR3 has 17 amino acids. The DNA of the CDR3 is TGTGCCAGCAGCTTTAGGACTGGCGGGAGTATGTCCTACGAGCAGTACTTC. It encodes CASSFRTGGSMSYEQYF. Full variable domain (rest looked up from reference TRBV13 and TRBJ2-7): AAGVIQSPRHLIKEKRETATLKCYPIPRHDTVYWYQQGPGQDPQFLISFYEKMQSDKGSIPDRFSAQQFSDYHSELNMSSLELGDSALYFCASSFRTGGSMSYEQYFGPGTRLTVT.

The V and J genes are TRBV12-5 and TRBJ2-2; 13 nucleotides match TRBD2. Germline assignment: CDR1 LGHNT and CDR2 FRNRAP. V lost 2 bases and J lost 4; bases outside the gene matches: 16. This CDR3 comprises 21 residues. CDR3 loop: CASGLPTPGLAGKVGTGELFF. For the CDR3, the DNA is TGTGCTAGTGGTTTGCCTACACCGGGACTAGCGGGAAAGGTCGGCACCGGGGAGCTGTTTTTT.

This chain connects TRBV10-3 to TRBJ1-1; no definite D call. Germline CDR1 is ENHRY and CDR2 is SYGVKD. The CDR3 runs to 13 residues. V lost 4 bases, J lost 4 bases, and 10 bases lay in between. CDR3 sequence (DNA): TGTGCCATCAGTGGATTGGGGAGCACTGAAGCTTTCTTT. It codes for CAISGLGSTEAFF.

In its sample, this clone was seen a few times. The gene calls are TRBV19 and TRBJ2-2; possible D gene TRBD1, 6 bases. The CDR3 sequence is 15 residues long. The germline CDR1 and CDR2 sequences are LNHDA and SQIVND (reference sequence). Trimming pared 8 bases from V and 1 base from J, leaving 14 bases between. CDR3 DNA sequence: TGTGCCAGTTCCGGGACATCGCTGAACACCGGGGAGCTGTTTTTT. It translates to CASSGTSLNTGELFF.

This clone came up many times. V is TRBV12-3 or TRBV12-4 and J is TRBJ2-1; 7 positions agree with TRBD1. The length of the CDR3 is 15 residues. After removal of 6 bases from V and 7 bases from J, the junction contained 12 bases not matched to a gene. CDR3 nucleotide sequence: TGTGCCAGCAGCACCACAGGGGAGTATGGGAATGAGCAGTTCTTC. Protein sequence: CASSTTGEYGNEQFF.

The V and J genes are TRBV5-1 and TRBJ2-7, with a tentative D call TRBD1 (6 bases). Trimming removed 1 base at V and 0 bases at J, with 14 bases between. The CDR3 has 16 residues. Germline V gene sequence: CDR1 SGHRS, CDR2 YFSETQ. CDR3 DNA sequence: TGCGCCAGCAGCTTGCCGATCGGACAGTCCTCCTACGAGCAGTACTTC. Protein product: CASSLPIGQSSYEQYF.

The chain recombines TRBV5-1 with TRBJ1-2, with a possible D match to TRBD1 (6 bases). CDR1 SGHRS and CDR2 YFSETQ come from the germline V gene. V was clipped by 4 bases and J by 6 bases, with 19 bases between them. The CDR3 sequence is 15 residues long. The DNA of the CDR3 is TGCGCCAGCAGCCCGGGGCAGGGGCGAGATAATGGCTACACCTTC. Amino acid sequence: CASSPGQGRDNGYTF.